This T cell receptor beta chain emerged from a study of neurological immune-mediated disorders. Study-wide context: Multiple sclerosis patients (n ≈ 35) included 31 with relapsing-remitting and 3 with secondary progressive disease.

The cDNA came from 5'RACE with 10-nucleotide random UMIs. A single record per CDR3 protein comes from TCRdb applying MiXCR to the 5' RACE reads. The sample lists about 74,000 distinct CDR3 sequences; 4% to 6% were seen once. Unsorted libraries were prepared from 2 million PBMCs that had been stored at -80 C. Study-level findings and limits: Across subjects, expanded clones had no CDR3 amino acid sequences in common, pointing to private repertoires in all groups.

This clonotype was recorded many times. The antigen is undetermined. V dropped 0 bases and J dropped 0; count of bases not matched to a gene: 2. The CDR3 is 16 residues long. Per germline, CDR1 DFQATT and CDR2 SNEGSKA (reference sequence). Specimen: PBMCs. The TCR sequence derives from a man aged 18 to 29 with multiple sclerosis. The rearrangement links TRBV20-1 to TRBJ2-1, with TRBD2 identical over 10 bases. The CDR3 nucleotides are TGCAGTGCTAGAGATAGGACTAGCGGCTCCTACAATGAGCAGTTCTTC. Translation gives CSARDRTSGSYNEQFF.